This T cell receptor (beta chain) was obtained from a study of naive and memory T cell subsets listed by TCRdb under 2017. The study in broad terms: According to the figure summarizing the samples, there were 10 or so blood donors, 7 tuberculin skin test biopsies and 3 saline control biopsies. PCR2 was typically a SYBR Green qPCR stopped at a set threshold; low-input samples could instead use end-point PCR (around 6 cycles).

Libraries were prepared through 5' RACE. The ligated cDNA was amplified in four rounds of PCR with nested alpha and beta constant region primers together with the SP2 primer. For the blood and skin samples, reverse transcription of TCR RNA was done with SuperScript IV along with alpha and beta constant region primers. An oligonucleotide carrying the Illumina SP2 primer and a UMI was ligated to the cDNA 3' end using T4 RNA ligase 1. To prevent hairpin formation, the 12-nucleotide UMI was made up of two random hexamers with an eight-base spacer between them. From the second PCR onward, TCR alpha and beta chain libraries were processed separately and dual indexed for multiplexing. After pooling, the indexed libraries were analyzed by capillary electrophoresis and sequenced on either an Illumina MiSeq or NextSeq. PhiX DNA at roughly 4.5-7% was added to the libraries to raise base diversity and improve cluster recognition. The study's processing was this. Demultiplexor pulled UMIs out of read 2, joined the UMIs with the TCR sequence from read 1, and separated reads according to sample indices. V and J genes and V-J junctions were identified by Decombinator, which gave every TCR a five-part identifier that included V and J deletions. Collapsinator relied on UMIs to correct both sequencing errors and PCR amplification heterogeneity, producing a UMI-based abundance for each TCR. CDR3Translator turned identifiers into nucleotide sequence, translated that sequence into amino acids, and pulled out CDR3 regions based on terminal motifs. Error-corrected alpha and beta TCR counts from blood and skin were compared after normalization to input RNA amount. The raw public data were reprocessed by TCRdb itself: fastp quality trimming at Q25, MiXCR clonotype calling, in-frame beta chains only. Rows with a matching CDR3 protein are joined into one entry that keeps the most common DNA and genes. TCRdb, not the authors, supplied the V and J calls. Present in this sample are over 45,000 distinct CDR3 sequences, 4.7% of which were seen just once. Around 0.84% of the sample is taken by the ten largest.

This clonotype was seen only a few times. Its binding antigen is unknown. No base quality values were provided; no much bigger clone lies one nucleotide off. As encoded in the germline V gene, CDR1 is SGHDN while CDR2 is FVKESK. The CDR3 spans 15 residues, from the cysteine through the phenylalanine. Only the CDR3 portion is preserved as DNA: 45 bases, with reading frame beginning at the first base. Trimming removed 0 bases from V and 15 bases from J; the gene matches leave 8 bases unexplained. The investigation overall reported the following: The RNA-based method was acknowledged to be potentially sensitive to changes in TCR transcripts with T cell activation and differentiation.

A robust, sensitive protocol for the amplification, sequencing and analysis of TCRs was described in the study, in which 3' ligation of a UMI-containing oligonucleotide to TCR cDNA was used. For whole blood analysis, about 2.4 ml of peripheral blood was drawn from adult healthy volunteers into Tempus tubes, and RNA was extracted according to the manufacturer's instructions. Total RNA was used without cell sorting and was treated with RQ1 DNase before reverse transcription, with a target input of roughly 1 to 1000 ng. Libraries were prepared from skin biopsies and whole blood so that pipeline robustness could be tested in samples in which T cells form a minority population.

Recombination connected TRBV14 to TRBJ2-1; 13 middle bases align to TRBD2. The sequence was collected from a female donor in good health. The CDR3 protein is CASSQEGLAGIGGFF. DNA sequence: TGTGCCAGCAGCCAAGAGGGACTAGCGGGAATAGGAGGGTTCTTC.